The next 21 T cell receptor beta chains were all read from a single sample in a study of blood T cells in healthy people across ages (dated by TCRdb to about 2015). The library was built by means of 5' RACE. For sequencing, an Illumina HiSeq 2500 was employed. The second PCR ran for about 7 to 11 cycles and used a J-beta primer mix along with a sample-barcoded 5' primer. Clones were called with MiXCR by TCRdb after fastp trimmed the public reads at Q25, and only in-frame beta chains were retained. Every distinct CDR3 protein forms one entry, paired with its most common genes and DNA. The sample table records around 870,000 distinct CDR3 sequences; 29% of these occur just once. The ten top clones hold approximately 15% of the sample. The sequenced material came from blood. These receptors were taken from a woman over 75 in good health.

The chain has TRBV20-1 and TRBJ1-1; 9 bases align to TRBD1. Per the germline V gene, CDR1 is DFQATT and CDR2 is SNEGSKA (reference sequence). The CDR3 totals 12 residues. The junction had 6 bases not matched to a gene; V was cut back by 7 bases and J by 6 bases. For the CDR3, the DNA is TGCAGTGTCCCTACAGGGGGCTCTGAAGCTTTCTTT. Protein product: CSVPTGGSEAFF.

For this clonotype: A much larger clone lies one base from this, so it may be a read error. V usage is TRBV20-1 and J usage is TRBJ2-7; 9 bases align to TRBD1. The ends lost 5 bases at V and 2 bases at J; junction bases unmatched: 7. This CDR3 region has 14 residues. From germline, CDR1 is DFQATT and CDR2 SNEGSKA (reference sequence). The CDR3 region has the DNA TGCAGTGCTCTGCGGGACAGGGTTACCTACGAGCAGTACTTC. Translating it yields CSALRDRVTYEQYF.

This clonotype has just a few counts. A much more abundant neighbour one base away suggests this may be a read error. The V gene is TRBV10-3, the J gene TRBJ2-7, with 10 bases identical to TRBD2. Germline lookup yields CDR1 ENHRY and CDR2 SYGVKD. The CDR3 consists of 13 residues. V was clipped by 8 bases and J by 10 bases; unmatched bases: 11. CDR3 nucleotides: TGTGCCATCGGAGCGGGGGGGCCGGAGCCCCAGTACTTC. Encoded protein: CAIGAGGPEPQYF.

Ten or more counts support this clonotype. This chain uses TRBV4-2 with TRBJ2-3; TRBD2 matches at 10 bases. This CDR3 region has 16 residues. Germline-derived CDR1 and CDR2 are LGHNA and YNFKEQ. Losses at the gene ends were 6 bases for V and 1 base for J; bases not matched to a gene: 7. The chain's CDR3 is CASRSGGALRTDTQYF. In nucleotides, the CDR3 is TGTGCCAGCAGGAGCGGGGGGGCCCTTCGCACAGATACGCAGTATTTT.

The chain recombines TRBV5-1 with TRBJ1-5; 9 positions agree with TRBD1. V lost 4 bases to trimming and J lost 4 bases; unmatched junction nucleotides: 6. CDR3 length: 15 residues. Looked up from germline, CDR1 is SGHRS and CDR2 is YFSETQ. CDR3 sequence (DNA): TGCGCCAGCAGCATCGGGACAGGGTCTAATCAGCCCCAGCATTTT. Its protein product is CASSIGTGSNQPQHF.

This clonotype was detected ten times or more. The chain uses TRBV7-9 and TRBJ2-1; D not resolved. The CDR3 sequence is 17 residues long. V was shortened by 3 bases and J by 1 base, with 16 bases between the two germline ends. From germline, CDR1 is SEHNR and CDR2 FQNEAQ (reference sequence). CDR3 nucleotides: TGTGCCAGCAGCTTCGAGACCCGGGTGAGGTCCTACAATGAGCAGTTCTTC. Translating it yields CASSFETRVRSYNEQFF.

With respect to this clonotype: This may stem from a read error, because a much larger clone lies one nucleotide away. The CDR3 reads CAGSLGDREQKYF. Written as DNA, the CDR3 is TGTGCCGGCAGCTTAGGGGACAGGGAACAGAAGTACTTC. V and J are TRBV7-2 and TRBJ2-5; 9 nucleotides line up with TRBD1. The length of the CDR3 is 13 residues. Germline-derived CDR1 and CDR2 are SGHTA and FQGNSA.

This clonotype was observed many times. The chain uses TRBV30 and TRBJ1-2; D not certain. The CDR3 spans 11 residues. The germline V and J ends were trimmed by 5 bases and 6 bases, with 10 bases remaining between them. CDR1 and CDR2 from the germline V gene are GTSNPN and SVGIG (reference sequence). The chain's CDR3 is CAWRSGDGYTF. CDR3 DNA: TGTGCCTGGCGTTCTGGGGATGGCTACACCTTC.

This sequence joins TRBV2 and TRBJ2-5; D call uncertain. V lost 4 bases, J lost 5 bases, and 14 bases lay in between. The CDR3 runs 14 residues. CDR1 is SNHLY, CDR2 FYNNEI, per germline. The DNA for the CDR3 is TGTGCCAGCAGTGGAGCTGTCCTCCTGGAGACCCAGTACTTC. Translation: CASSGAVLLETQYF.

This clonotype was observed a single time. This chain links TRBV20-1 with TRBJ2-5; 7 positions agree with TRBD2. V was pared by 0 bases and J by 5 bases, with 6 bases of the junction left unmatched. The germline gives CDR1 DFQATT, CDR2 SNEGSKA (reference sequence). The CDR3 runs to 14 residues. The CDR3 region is CSARDWGRVETQYF. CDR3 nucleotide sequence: TGCAGTGCTAGAGACTGGGGGAGGGTGGAGACCCAGTACTTC.

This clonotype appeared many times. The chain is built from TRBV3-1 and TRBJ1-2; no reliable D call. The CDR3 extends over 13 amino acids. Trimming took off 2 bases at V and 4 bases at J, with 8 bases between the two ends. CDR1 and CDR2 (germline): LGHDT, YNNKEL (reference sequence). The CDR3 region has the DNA TGTGCCAGCAGCCAACAAGGTATCTATGGCTACACCTTC. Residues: CASSQQGIYGYTF. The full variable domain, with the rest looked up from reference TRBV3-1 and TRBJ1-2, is DTAVSQTPKYLVTQMGNDKSIKCEQNLGHDTMYWYKQDSKKFLKIMFSYNNKELIINETVPNRFSPKSPDKAHLNLHINSLELGDSAVYFCASSQQGIYGYTFGSGTRLTVV.

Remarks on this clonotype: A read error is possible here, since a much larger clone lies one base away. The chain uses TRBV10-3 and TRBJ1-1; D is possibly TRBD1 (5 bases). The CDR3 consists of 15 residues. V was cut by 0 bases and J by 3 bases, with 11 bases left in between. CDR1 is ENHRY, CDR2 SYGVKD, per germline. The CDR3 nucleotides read TGTGCCATCAGTGAGTCGGGGGGAAAAGACACTGAAGCTTTCTTT. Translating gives CAISESGGKDTEAFF.

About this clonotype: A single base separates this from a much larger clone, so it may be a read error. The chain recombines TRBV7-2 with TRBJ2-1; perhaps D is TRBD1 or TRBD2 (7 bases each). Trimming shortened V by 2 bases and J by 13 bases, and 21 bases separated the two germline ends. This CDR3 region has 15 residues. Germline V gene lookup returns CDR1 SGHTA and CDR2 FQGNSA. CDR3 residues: CASSLQGGPTETQFF. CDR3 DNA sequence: TGTGCCAGCAGCTTACAGGGGGGGCCCACGGAGACCCAGTTCTTC.

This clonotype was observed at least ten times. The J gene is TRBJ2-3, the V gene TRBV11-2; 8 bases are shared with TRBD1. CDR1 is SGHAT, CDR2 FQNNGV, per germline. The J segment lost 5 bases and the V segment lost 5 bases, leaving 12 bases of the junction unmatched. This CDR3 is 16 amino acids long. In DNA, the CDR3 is TGTGCCAGCAGCCCGTCCCGTCAGGGGGCTAGAGATACGCAGTATTTT. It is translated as CASSPSRQGARDTQYF.

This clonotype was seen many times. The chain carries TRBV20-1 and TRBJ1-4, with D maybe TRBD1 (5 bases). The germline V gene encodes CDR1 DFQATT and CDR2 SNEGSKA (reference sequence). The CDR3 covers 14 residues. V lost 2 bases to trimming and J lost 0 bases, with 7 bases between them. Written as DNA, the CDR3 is TGCAGTGCTAGAAGGGGTTCAACTAATGAAAAACTGTTTTTT. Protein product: CSARRGSTNEKLFF.

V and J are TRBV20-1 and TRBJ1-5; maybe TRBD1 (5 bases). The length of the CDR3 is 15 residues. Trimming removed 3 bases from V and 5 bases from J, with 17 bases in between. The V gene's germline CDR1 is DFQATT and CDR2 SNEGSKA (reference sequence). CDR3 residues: CSARESPQGYQPQHF. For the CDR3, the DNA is TGCAGTGCTAGGGAGAGCCCCCAGGGCTATCAGCCCCAGCATTTT.

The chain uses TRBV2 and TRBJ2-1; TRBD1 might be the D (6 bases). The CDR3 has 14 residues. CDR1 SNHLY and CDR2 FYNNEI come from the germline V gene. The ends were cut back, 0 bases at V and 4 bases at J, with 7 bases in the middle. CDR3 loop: CASSEADRYNEQFF. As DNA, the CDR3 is TGTGCCAGCAGTGAAGCAGACAGGTACAATGAGCAGTTCTTC.

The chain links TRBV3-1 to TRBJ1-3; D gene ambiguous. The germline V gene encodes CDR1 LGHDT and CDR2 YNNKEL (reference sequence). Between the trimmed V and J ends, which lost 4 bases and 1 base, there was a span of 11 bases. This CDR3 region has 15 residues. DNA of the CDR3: TGTGCCAGCAGCCCTGGGCAAGGGTCTGGAAACACCATATATTTT. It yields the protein CASSPGQGSGNTIYF.

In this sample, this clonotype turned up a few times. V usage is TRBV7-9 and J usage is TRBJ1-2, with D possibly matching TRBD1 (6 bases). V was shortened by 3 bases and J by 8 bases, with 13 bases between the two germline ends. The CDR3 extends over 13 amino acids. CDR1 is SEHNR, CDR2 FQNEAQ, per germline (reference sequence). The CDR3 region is CASSFRAGGGYTF. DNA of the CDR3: TGTGCCAGCAGCTTCAGGGCCGGGGGCGGCTACACCTTC.

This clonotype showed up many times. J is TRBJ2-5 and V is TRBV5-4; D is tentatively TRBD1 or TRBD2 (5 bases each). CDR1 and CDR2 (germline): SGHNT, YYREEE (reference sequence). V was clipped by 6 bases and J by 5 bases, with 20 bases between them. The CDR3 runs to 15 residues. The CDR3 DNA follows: TGTGCCAGCACCCCAGGACCAGGGCAGCGGGAGACCCAGTACTTC. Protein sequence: CASTPGPGQRETQYF.

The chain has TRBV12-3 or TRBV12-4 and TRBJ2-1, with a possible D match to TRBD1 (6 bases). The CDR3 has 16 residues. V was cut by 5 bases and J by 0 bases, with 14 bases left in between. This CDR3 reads CASSRGQHSSYNEQFF. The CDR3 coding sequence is TGTGCCAGCAGTCGCGGACAGCATAGCTCCTACAATGAGCAGTTCTTC.